The 24 T cell receptor beta chains given below trace back to one sample, sequenced in a study of vaccination and CD4 T cells after COVID-19. Antigen specificity for these receptors is unknown. Scientists ran DNA taken from cultured CD4+ T cells through the Oncomine TCR Beta short-read assay for sequencing. TCRdb redid the calling of the PCR reads with MiXCR, one entry per CDR3 protein. This table holds about 13,000 distinct CDR3 sequences, just under 80% found once. The treatment denotes: roughly 11-day PBMC culture with coronavirus spike peptide pools or control peptides (ViraFEST assay). The sample was CD4+ T cells from blood, cultured in vitro. Receptors were obtained from a human donor who had recovered from COVID-19.

This clonotype was observed a handful of times. The chain has TRBV6-1 and TRBJ2-3; D possibly corresponds to TRBD1 (6 bases). V was cut by 6 bases and J by 2 bases, with 18 bases left in between. This CDR3 is 16 amino acids long. Germline V gene lookup returns CDR1 MNHNS and CDR2 SASEGT. The CDR3 DNA reads TGTGCCAGCAGCTCCCGAGGGGACATAAACACAGATACGCAGTATTTT. The encoded protein is CASSSRGDINTDTQYF.

The rearrangement uses TRBV20-1 and TRBJ1-4; no clear D gene. Germline values: CDR1 DFQATT, CDR2 SNEGSKA (reference sequence). V lost 3 bases and J 8 bases, leaving 7 bases between the germline ends. The CDR3 has 11 amino acids. The CDR3 is CSARDGEKLFF. Written as DNA, the CDR3 is TGCAGTGCTAGGGACGGCGAAAAACTGTTTTTT.

The chain employs TRBV27 and TRBJ2-5; 7 bases agree with TRBD1. Germline V gives CDR1 MNHEY, CDR2 SMNVEV (reference sequence). With V trimmed by 6 bases and J by 9 bases, 16 bases remained unmatched. This CDR3 is 15 amino acids long. The CDR3 DNA is TGTGCCAGCAGCCGCACAGGGGTCCCCCTTCCGGCCCAGTACTTC. Its translation: CASSRTGVPLPAQYF.

This clonotype was counted once. The chain joins TRBV20-1 to TRBJ2-5; either TRBD1 or TRBD2 may fit D (6 bases each). The CDR3 is 21 amino acids. V was clipped by 1 base and J by 0 bases, with 30 bases between them. Germline-derived CDR1 and CDR2 are DFQATT and SNEGSKA (reference sequence). CDR3 nucleotides: TGCAGTGCTAGAGCTGGGACATCCGGAGGGATAATGTCCGTGAACCAAGAGACCCAGTACTTC. Translation gives CSARAGTSGGIMSVNQETQYF.

The chain has TRBV7-3 and TRBJ1-6; the D gene is possibly TRBD1 (5 bases). The V end was cut by 2 bases, the J end by 10 bases, with 12 bases between. The CDR3 totals 14 residues. Germline V lookup: CDR1 SGHTA, CDR2 FQGTGA. The CDR3 bases are TGTGCCAGCAGCTTAGAGGGGTTTCGATCACCCCTCCACTTT. This gives the protein CASSLEGFRSPLHF.

J is TRBJ1-3 and V is TRBV15; D is possibly TRBD1 (5 bases). The CDR3 is made up of 14 amino acids. CDR1 LNHNV and CDR2 YYDKDF come from the germline V gene (reference sequence). Trimming left V 1 base short and J 7 bases short, with 11 bases between. CDR3 nucleotides: TGTGCCACCAGCAGAGGCCAGGGAAGGAACACCATATATTTT. Its translation: CATSRGQGRNTIYF.

The chain couples TRBV12-3 or TRBV12-4 to TRBJ1-5; the D is unclear. This CDR3 contains 11 residues. V was shortened by 3 bases and J by 12 bases, with 9 bases between the two germline ends. The CDR3 DNA sequence: TGTGCCAGCAGTTTTGGTCGCGGCCAGCATTTT. It specifies CASSFGRGQHF.

This chain connects TRBV20-1 to TRBJ1-5; D is ambiguous. This CDR3 region has 11 residues. Per the germline V gene, CDR1 is DFQATT and CDR2 is SNEGSKA (reference sequence). With 6 bases removed from V and 5 bases from J, the gap between germline ends came to 8 bases. CDR3 bases: TGCAGTGCACAGTGGGATCAGCCCCAGCATTTT. This sequence encodes CSAQWDQPQHF.

For the CDR3, the DNA is TGCGCCAGCAGACTCAGTAAGAACACTGAAGCTTTCTTT. It yields the protein CASRLSKNTEAFF. The chain is built from TRBV10-1 and TRBJ1-1; D is uncertain. The germline V gene has CDR1 WNHNN and CDR2 SYGVQD (reference sequence). V was trimmed by 6 bases and J by 1 base, leaving 9 bases between them. The CDR3 is 13 residues long.

The chain links TRBV2 to TRBJ1-5; D is unclear. The CDR3 is 14 residues long. The V end was cut by 8 bases, the J end by 1 base, with 12 bases between. CDR1 and CDR2 (germline): SNHLY, FYNNEI. The CDR3 DNA reads as TGTGCCAGCGAAGACCCGGGGAGCAATCAGCCCCAGCATTTT. The encoded protein is CASEDPGSNQPQHF.

Written as DNA, the CDR3 is TGTGCCAGCTCCAGAGAGATTCCCGCGTGGTACTCACCCCTCCACTTT. Residues: CASSREIPAWYSPLHF. The chain recombines TRBV6-2 or TRBV6-3 with TRBJ1-6; D uncertain. Between the trimmed V and J ends, which lost 8 bases and 10 bases, there was a span of 24 bases. CDR3 length: 16 amino acids. The germline V gene encodes CDR1 MNHEY and CDR2 SVGEGT.

V is TRBV11-3 and J is TRBJ1-2, with 7 nucleotides matching TRBD1. The V gene's germline CDR1 is SGHNT and CDR2 YENEEA. The CDR3 has 14 residues. V trimming: 7 bases; J trimming: 6 bases; junction bases outside the gene matches: 11. The CDR3 is CASTGLDRYHGYTF. DNA for the CDR3: TGTGCCAGCACGGGTTTGGACAGGTATCATGGCTACACCTTC.

The rearrangement uses TRBV20-1 and TRBJ1-5, with D hard to call. The CDR3 totals 15 residues. Germline CDR1 and CDR2: DFQATT and SNEGSKA (reference sequence). Deletions cut 5 bases from V and 4 bases from J, with 18 bases between. In nucleotides, the CDR3 is TGCAGTGCTCCCACGGGCCAGACAATTAATCAGCCCCAGCATTTT. It specifies CSAPTGQTINQPQHF.

The chain has TRBV5-4 and TRBJ2-5, with D perhaps given as TRBD1 or TRBD2 (5 bases each). Germline V gene data show CDR1 as SGHNT and CDR2 as YYREEE (reference sequence). This CDR3 is 17 amino acids long. V dropped 0 bases and J dropped 4 bases, with 19 bases sitting between them. Here the CDR3 DNA reads TGTGCCAGCAGCTTGGGGGCCGGGACCCGTGGGCCAGAGACCCAGTACTTC. As protein: CASSLGAGTRGPETQYF.

This chain uses TRBV6-5 with TRBJ2-4; D gene ambiguous. The CDR3 runs to 14 residues. Between the trimmed V and J ends, which lost 2 bases and 9 bases, there was a span of 14 bases. Germline V gene lookup returns CDR1 MNHEY and CDR2 SVGAGI. The CDR3 region is CASSYGQPRSIQYF. As DNA, the CDR3 is TGTGCCAGCAGTTACGGGCAGCCAAGGAGCATTCAGTACTTC.

For the CDR3, the DNA is TGCAGTGCTAGATCACAGAACTATGGCTACACCTTC. This sequence encodes CSARSQNYGYTF. The chain is built from TRBV20-1 and TRBJ1-2; D is unresolved. This CDR3 is built from 12 residues. V was pared by 2 bases and J by 2 bases, with 6 bases between. Germline V lookup: CDR1 DFQATT, CDR2 SNEGSKA (reference sequence).

The chain combines TRBV6-1 with TRBJ1-2, with TRBD1 matching over 11 bases. J lost 4 bases, V lost 6 bases, and 7 bases had no gene match. CDR1 is MNHNS and CDR2 is SASEGT in the germline V gene. CDR3 length equals 15 residues. The CDR3 DNA follows: TGTGCCAGCAGCCAGGACAGGGGGCGGACCTATGGCTACACCTTC. Amino acids: CASSQDRGRTYGYTF.

This clonotype was counted between two and nine times. The gene calls are TRBV12-3 or TRBV12-4 and TRBJ1-6, with D uncertain. CDR3 length equals 13 residues. V lost 5 bases, J lost 9 bases, and 11 bases lay in between. CDR3 nucleotide sequence: TGTGCCAGCAGTCTCCTGCCGGGTTCACCCCTCCACTTT. Protein: CASSLLPGSPLHF.

The chain combines TRBV27 with TRBJ1-6; 8 nucleotides line up with TRBD1. The V and J ends lost 6 bases and 4 bases, in that order; junction bases with no gene match: 5. The V gene's germline CDR1 is MNHEY and CDR2 SMNVEV (reference sequence). The CDR3 contains 15 residues. CDR3 sequence: CASRSRDRYNSPLHF. CDR3 DNA sequence: TGTGCCAGCAGGAGCCGGGACAGGTATAATTCACCCCTCCACTTT.

This chain connects TRBV6-2 or TRBV6-3 to TRBJ2-1, with 8 positions matching TRBD2. The V gene end was trimmed by 6 bases and the J gene end by 2 bases; junction bases not matched to a gene: 9. The CDR3 has 16 amino acids. Germline V gene data show CDR1 as MNHEY and CDR2 as SVGEGT. CDR3 sequence (DNA): TGTGCCAGCAGAGCACCGGGACTAGTGGCCTACAATGAGCAGTTCTTC. Translating it yields CASRAPGLVAYNEQFF.

CDR3 DNA sequence: TGTGCCAGCAGTTACTCGAGACAGGACAGGGATGAAGCTTTCTTT. It translates to CASSYSRQDRDEAFF. J is TRBJ1-1 and V is TRBV6-5; 8 bases are a match to TRBD1. Germline V gene data show CDR1 as MNHEY and CDR2 as SVGAGI. The CDR3 runs 15 residues. V lost 0 bases, J lost 7 bases, and 7 bases stayed unmatched.

The genes are TRBV12-3 or TRBV12-4 and TRBJ2-7; TRBD1 is a possible D gene (6 bases). The CDR3 length is 13 residues. The V end lost 5 bases, the J end lost 2 bases, and 10 bases lay between the germline ends. CDR3 residues: CASSPDRAYEQYF. CDR3 sequence (DNA): TGTGCCAGCAGTCCGGACAGAGCCTACGAGCAGTACTTC.

The gene calls are TRBV12-3 or TRBV12-4 and TRBJ1-2; 7 bases align to TRBD1. The J segment lost 8 bases and the V segment lost 6 bases, leaving 6 bases of the junction unmatched. The CDR3 runs 12 residues. CDR3 amino acids: CASRTGLGGYTF. CDR3 bases: TGTGCCAGCAGGACAGGGCTTGGGGGCTACACCTTC.

In its sample, this clonotype was seen once. This sequence joins TRBV10-1 and TRBJ1-1, with D unclear. Germline assignment: CDR1 WNHNN and CDR2 SYGVQD (reference sequence). CDR3 length equals 14 residues. The germline V and J ends were trimmed by 5 bases and 1 base, with 11 bases remaining between them. The CDR3 reads CASSYDATNTEAFF. CDR3 sequence (DNA): TGCGCCAGCAGTTACGACGCCACGAACACTGAAGCTTTCTTT.